This TCR beta chain was sequenced during a study of CD8 T cells in ankylosing spondylitis (dated by TCRdb to the late 2010s). As for the study more broadly: The study profiled T cell receptor beta repertoires in healthy donors and ankylosing spondylitis patients to find disease-linked TCR variants. The whole study cohort included 108 healthy donors and 20 to 30 ankylosing spondylitis patients. Peripheral blood was sampled, and synovial fluid was additionally collected from ankylosing spondylitis patients. What the study reported, not specific to this receptor: Blood from ankylosing spondylitis patients appeared to be characterized by a TCR beta motif made up of several highly homologous amino acid variants. The disease-linked clones had a CD8+ phenotype and were found at relatively low frequencies in peripheral blood. Some motif variants had previously been reported in the synovial fluid and blood of reactive arthritis patients, which suggests shared mechanisms of disease initiation. The disease-linked clones were reported as significantly enriched in matched synovial fluid samples from ankylosing spondylitis patients.

This clonotype was found many times. The antigen this receptor binds is unknown. No much larger clonotype is one base removed from it; base qualities were not supplied. CDR1 is given as DFQATT and CDR2 as SNEGSKA, both from the germline V gene (reference sequence). Spanning cysteine to phenylalanine, the CDR3 consists of 14 amino acids. Only the CDR3 DNA is retained, 42 bases long and in frame from the first base. After removal of 1 base from V and 4 bases from J, the junction retains 3 bases not matched to a gene. Sequencing instrument: Illumina HiSeq 2500. Quantitative 5'-RACE with molecular barcodes was the method used to prepare the TCR beta libraries. The original pipeline was this. Disease-linked TCR variants were identified with a new computational method built on a probabilistic model of VDJ rearrangement. TCRdb handled the public reads itself, with Q25 trimming in fastp and clone calling in MiXCR, and kept productive beta chains. Records with the same CDR3 protein are collapsed into one entry carrying the most frequent genes and DNA. These V and J calls are TCRdb output, not the study's own analysis. This sample lists some 140,000 distinct CDR3 sequences; roughly 7.7% were detected once. Approximately 7% of the sample lies in the top ten.

For each ankylosing spondylitis patient, the synovial fluid sample was matched to a blood sample from that same patient. The V and J segments used are TRBV20-1 and TRBJ2-3; TRBD2 aligns with 9 central bases. The receptor's source is a male donor with ankylosing spondylitis. Input material: synovial fluid, either unsorted or a sorted T cell fraction (not recorded which). The CDR3 has the sequence CSARGPSGADTQYF. In nucleotide form, the sequence is TGCAGTGCTAGAGGTCCTAGCGGGGCAGATACGCAGTATTTT.